This TCR beta chain emerged from a study of OX40 agonist ivuxolimab in advanced cancers. In the study overall: Patients were treated with ivuxolimab, an agonistic anti-OX40 (CD134) antibody. Study observations and caveats: Low normalized T-cell clonal expansion was additionally recorded for some nonresponders. Both CD4+ and CD8+ T cell populations in blood had undergone clonal expansion by week 6 at 0.1 to 3.0 mg/kg.

At baseline, cycle 4 day 1, and cycle 7 day 1, blood was sampled. Worth noting for this clone: The antigen is not known.

TCRdb's table, derived via immunoSEQ multiplex PCR, lists solely in-frame clones and lacks some. The sample holds about 61,000 clones, approximately 82% seen once. This CDR3 has 13 amino acids. Germline assignment: CDR1 SGHAT and CDR2 FQNNGV. V gave up 0 bases and J gave up 5 bases, with 7 bases separating them. The chain couples TRBV11-2 to TRBJ2-5; D gene unclear. Sequenced here: CD4+ or CD8+ T cells sorted from blood, sampled in a trial of the OX40 agonist ivuxolimab. The clonotype was recovered from an adult with an advanced solid tumor such as melanoma, head and neck, liver or kidney cancer. CDR3 protein: CASSLDQVETQYF. CDR3 nucleotides: TGTGCCAGCAGCTTAGATCAAGTGGAGACCCAGTACTTC.